Listed below are T cell receptor beta chains from one sample, sequenced in a study of beta chain features in type 1 diabetes. Generated by immunoSEQ multiplex PCR, the TCRdb table keeps only in-frame clones and is missing some. Seen here are fewer than 300,000 clones, around 21% observed once, and the top ten hold 0.028%. Sequenced: naive CD4+ T cells from blood. These TCRs come from a woman aged 40 to 50 with type 1 diabetes. The CDR3 runs from the conserved cysteine through the conserved F or W. The D gene is left open where the match is weak. The size of a clone is reported for some rows only, either as once, few or many, or as a class for expanded clones.

CDR3aa | CDR3nt | v_gene | d_gene | j_gene | abundance
CASSFFNGELFF | TGTGCCAGCAGCTTTTTTAACGGGGAGCTGTTTTTT | TRBV7-2 | - | TRBJ2-2 | few
CAWTAWGGGEKLFF | TGTGCCTGGACCGCCTGGGGGGGAGGAGAAAAACTGTTTTTT | TRBV30 | - | TRBJ1-4 | -
CSVEGAAGAGTEAFF | TGCAGCGTTGAAGGAGCAGCAGGGGCGGGCACTGAAGCTTTCTTT | TRBV29-1 | - | TRBJ1-1 | -
CASSLGQGAQETQYF | TGTGCCAGCAGCTTAGGACAGGGGGCCCAAGAGACCCAGTACTTC | TRBV13 | TRBD1 | TRBJ2-5 | few
CASRPGQHTGELFF | TGTGCCAGCAGGCCGGGACAGCACACCGGGGAGCTGTTTTTT | TRBV2 | TRBD1 | TRBJ2-2 | -
CSVSGGAVETQYF | TGCAGCGTCAGCGGGGGGGCGGTCGAGACCCAGTACTTC | TRBV29-1 | TRBD2 | TRBJ2-5 | -
CAWNGGQREKGQGHEQFF | TGTGCCTGGAATGGGGGCCAGCGGGAGAAGGGGCAGGGGCATGAGCAGTTCTTC | TRBV30 | TRBD2 | TRBJ2-1 | -
CASSPGLAGVLDIF | TGTGCCAGCAGCCCCGGACTAGCGGGAGTCCTTGACATCTTC | TRBV6-5 | TRBD2 | TRBJ2-1 | few
CSVESDIAYEQYF | TGCAGCGTGGAATCTGACATAGCCTACGAGCAGTACTTC | TRBV29-1 | - | TRBJ2-7 | -
CASSWDRGAYNEQFF | TGTGCCAGCAGCTGGGACAGGGGGGCCTACAATGAGCAGTTCTTC | TRBV7-8 | TRBD1 | TRBJ2-1 | -
CAWSLRSRSGGYTF | TGTGCCTGGAGCCTAAGATCCCGGTCCGGTGGCTACACCTTC | TRBV30 | - | TRBJ1-2 | -
CASSPGTVNTGELFF | TGTGCCAGCTCTCCCGGGACAGTGAACACCGGGGAGCTGTTTTTT | TRBV18 | TRBD1 | TRBJ2-2 | -
CAISGTPSDYEQYF | TGTGCCATCAGTGGGACTCCTTCTGACTACGAGCAGTACTTC | TRBV10-3 | - | TRBJ2-7 | few
CASSSPGLAGSNEQFF | TGCGCCAGCAGTTCCCCCGGACTAGCGGGATCCAATGAGCAGTTCTTC | TRBV5-1 | TRBD2 | TRBJ2-1 | few
CASSLDVTGGDTQYF | TGTGCCAGCAGCTTAGACGTGACGGGGGGCGATACGCAGTATTTT | TRBV7-9 | - | TRBJ2-3 | -
CASSYARQGAWTEAFF | TGTGCCAGCAGTTACGCCCGGCAGGGGGCATGGACTGAAGCTTTCTTT | TRBV6-5 | TRBD1 | TRBJ1-1 | -
CASSFPPGYTF | TGTGCCAGCAGTTTTCCTCCTGGCTACACCTTC | TRBV28 | - | TRBJ1-2 | few
CASSFRRLAVYEQYF | TGTGCCAGCAGTTTCCGGCGACTAGCGGTTTACGAGCAGTACTTC | TRBV28 | TRBD2 | TRBJ2-7 | few
CATSTGGILSHEQYF | TGTGCCACCAGCACTGGGGGGATTCTGAGCCACGAGCAGTACTTC | TRBV15 | - | TRBJ2-7 | few
CASSLARGYEQYF | TGTGCCAGCAGCTTAGCCAGGGGCTACGAGCAGTACTTC | TRBV7-2 | - | TRBJ2-7 | few
CASSAGTGGYEQYF | TGTGCCAGCAGCGCCGGGACAGGGGGTTACGAGCAGTACTTC | TRBV9 | TRBD1 | TRBJ2-7 | few
CASSQELSGEQYF | TGCGCCAGCAGCCAAGAGCTCTCGGGTGAGCAGTACTTC | TRBV4-3 | - | TRBJ2-7 | -
CASVSPGSNQPQHF | TGTGCCAGCGTTAGCCCCGGGAGCAATCAGCCCCAGCATTTT | TRBV28 | - | TRBJ1-5 | -
CASSRSGLFEAFF | TGTGCCAGCAGCCGCTCGGGACTGTTTGAAGCTTTCTTT | TRBV7-9 | - | TRBJ1-1 | few
CATQGLAGSYNEQFF | TGCGCCACCCAGGGACTAGCAGGGTCCTACAATGAGCAGTTCTTC | TRBV5-1 | TRBD2 | TRBJ2-1 | few
CASSVRSGPYEQYF | TGTGCCAGCAGTGTTAGGAGCGGCCCCTACGAGCAGTACTTC | TRBV25-1 | - | TRBJ2-7 | -
CAWAVGPSQVGPQHF | TGTGCCTGGGCCGTGGGGCCCTCTCAAGTGGGGCCCCAGCATTTT | TRBV30 | - | TRBJ1-5 | few
CASSYSGQGTYGYTF | TGTGCCAGCAGTTACTCGGGACAGGGTACCTATGGCTACACCTTC | TRBV6-5 | TRBD1 | TRBJ1-2 | -
CASSLGLAGGKDEQFF | TGTGCCAGCAGCTTAGGACTAGCGGGAGGAAAGGATGAGCAGTTCTTC | TRBV7-3 | TRBD2 | TRBJ2-1 | -
CASSQDQEVSYQPQHF | TGCGCCAGCAGCCAAGATCAGGAGGTCAGCTATCAGCCCCAGCATTTT | TRBV4-1 | - | TRBJ1-5 | -
CASSFDRSTEAFF | TGTGCCAGCAGCTTTGACAGGAGCACTGAAGCTTTCTTT | TRBV7-3 | - | TRBJ1-1 | -
CSVGSPRFNEQFF | TGCAGCGTTGGTTCCCCGCGGTTTAATGAGCAGTTCTTC | TRBV29-1 | - | TRBJ2-1 | -
CATSRDYGLAGYEQYF | TGTGCCACCAGCAGAGATTACGGACTAGCGGGCTACGAGCAGTACTTC | TRBV15 | TRBD2 | TRBJ2-7 | few
CASSSFPDWPGTEAFF | TGTGCCAGCAGTTCATTCCCGGACTGGCCCGGCACTGAAGCTTTCTTT | TRBV27 | - | TRBJ1-1 | -
CASSHGPGTENGYTF | TGTGCCAGCTCGCATGGACCCGGGACTGAGAATGGCTACACCTTC | TRBV18 | - | TRBJ1-2 | few
CASSVQGNTIYF | TGTGCCAGCAGCGTCCAGGGAAACACCATATATTTT | TRBV9 | - | TRBJ1-3 | few